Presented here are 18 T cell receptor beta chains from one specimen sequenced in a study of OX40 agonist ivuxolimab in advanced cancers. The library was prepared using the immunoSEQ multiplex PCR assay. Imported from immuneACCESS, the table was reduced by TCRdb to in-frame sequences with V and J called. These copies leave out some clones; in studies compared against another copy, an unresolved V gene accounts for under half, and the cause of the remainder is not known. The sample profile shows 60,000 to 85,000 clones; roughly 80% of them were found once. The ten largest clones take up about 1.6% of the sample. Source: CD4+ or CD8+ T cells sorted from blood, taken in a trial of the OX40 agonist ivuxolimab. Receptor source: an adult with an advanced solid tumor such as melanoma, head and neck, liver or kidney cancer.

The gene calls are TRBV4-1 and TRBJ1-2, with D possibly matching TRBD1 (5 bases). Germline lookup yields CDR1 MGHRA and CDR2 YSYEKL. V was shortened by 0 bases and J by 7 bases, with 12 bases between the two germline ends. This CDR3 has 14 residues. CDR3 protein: CASSQDPGLSGYTF. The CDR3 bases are TGCGCCAGCAGCCAAGATCCGGGACTTAGTGGCTACACCTTC.

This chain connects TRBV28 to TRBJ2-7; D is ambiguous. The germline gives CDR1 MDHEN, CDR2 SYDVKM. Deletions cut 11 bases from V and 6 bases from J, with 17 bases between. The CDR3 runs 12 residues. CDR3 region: CAASPGRGEQYF. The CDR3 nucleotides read TGTGCCGCGTCACCCGGCCGTGGCGAGCAGTACTTC. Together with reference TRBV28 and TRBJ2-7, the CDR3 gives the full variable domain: DVKVTQSSRYLVKRTGEKVFLECVQDMDHENMFWYRQDPGLGLRLIYFSYDVKMKEKGDIPEGYSVSREKKERFSLILESASTNQTSMYLCAASPGRGEQYFGPGTRLTVT.

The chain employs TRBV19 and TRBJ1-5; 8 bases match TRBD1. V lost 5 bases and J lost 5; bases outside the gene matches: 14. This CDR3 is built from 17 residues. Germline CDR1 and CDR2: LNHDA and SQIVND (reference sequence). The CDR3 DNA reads TGTGCCAGTAGTTCCCGGTCGGACAGGGTCCAATATCAGCCCCAGCATTTT. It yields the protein CASSSRSDRVQYQPQHF.

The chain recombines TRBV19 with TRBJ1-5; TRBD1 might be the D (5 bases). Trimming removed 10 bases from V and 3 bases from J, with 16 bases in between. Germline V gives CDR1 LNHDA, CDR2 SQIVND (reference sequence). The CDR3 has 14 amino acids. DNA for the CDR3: TGTGCCACCGTGGGGGACGTCTACAATCAGCCCCAGCATTTT. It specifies CATVGDVYNQPQHF.

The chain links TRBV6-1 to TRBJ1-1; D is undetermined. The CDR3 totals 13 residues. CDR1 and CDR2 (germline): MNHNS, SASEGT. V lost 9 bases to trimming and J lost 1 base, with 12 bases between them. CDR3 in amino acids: CASGPFENTEAFF. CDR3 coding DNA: TGTGCCAGTGGACCTTTTGAGAACACTGAAGCTTTCTTT.

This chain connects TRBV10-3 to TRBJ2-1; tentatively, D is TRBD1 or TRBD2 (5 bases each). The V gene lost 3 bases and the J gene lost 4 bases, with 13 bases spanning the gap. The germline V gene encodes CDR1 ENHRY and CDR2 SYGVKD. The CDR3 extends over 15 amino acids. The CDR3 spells CAISDGGVEYNEQFF. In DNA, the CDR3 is TGTGCCATCAGTGATGGGGGAGTGGAGTACAATGAGCAGTTCTTC.

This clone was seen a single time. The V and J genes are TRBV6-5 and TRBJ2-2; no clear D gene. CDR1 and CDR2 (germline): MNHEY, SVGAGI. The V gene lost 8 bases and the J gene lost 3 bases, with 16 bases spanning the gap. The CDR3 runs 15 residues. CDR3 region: CASEPHRGYTGELFF. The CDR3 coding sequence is TGTGCCAGCGAACCCCACCGTGGGTACACCGGGGAGCTGTTTTTT.

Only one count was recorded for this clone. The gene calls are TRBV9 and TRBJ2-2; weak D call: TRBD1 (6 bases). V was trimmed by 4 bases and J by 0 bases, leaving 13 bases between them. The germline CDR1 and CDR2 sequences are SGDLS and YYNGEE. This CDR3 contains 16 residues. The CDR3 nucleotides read TGTGCCAGCAGCACCCTAAGGACAGCGAACACCGGGGAGCTGTTTTTT. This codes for CASSTLRTANTGELFF.

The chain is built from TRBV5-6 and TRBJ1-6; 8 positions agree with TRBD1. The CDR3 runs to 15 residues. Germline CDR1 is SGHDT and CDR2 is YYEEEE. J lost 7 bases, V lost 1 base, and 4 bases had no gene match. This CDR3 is CASSLRGQANSPLHF. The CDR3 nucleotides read TGTGCCAGCAGCTTGAGGGGACAGGCGAATTCACCCCTCCACTTT.

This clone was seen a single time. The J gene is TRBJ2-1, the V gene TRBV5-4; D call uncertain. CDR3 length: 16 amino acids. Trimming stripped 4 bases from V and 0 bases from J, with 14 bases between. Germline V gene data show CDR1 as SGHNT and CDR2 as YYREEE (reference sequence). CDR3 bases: TGTGCCAGCAGCGATGAACCTCCAACCTCCTACAATGAGCAGTTCTTC. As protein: CASSDEPPTSYNEQFF.

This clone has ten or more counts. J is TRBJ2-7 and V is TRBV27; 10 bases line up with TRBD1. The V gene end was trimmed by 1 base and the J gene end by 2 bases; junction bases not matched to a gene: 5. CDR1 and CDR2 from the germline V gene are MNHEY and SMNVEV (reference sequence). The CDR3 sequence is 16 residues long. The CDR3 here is CASSLLFGTGAYEQYF. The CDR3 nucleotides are TGTGCCAGCAGTTTATTATTCGGGACAGGGGCCTACGAGCAGTACTTC.

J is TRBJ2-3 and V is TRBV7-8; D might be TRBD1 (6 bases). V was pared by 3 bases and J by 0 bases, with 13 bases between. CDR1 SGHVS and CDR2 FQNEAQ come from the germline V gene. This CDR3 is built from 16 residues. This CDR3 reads CASSLGRGFSTDTQYF. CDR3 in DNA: TGTGCCAGCAGCTTGGGCAGGGGTTTCAGCACAGATACGCAGTATTTT. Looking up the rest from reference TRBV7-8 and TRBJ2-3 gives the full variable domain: GAGVSQSPRYKVAKRGQDVALRCDPISGHVSLFWYQQALGQGPEFLTYFQNEAQLDKSGLPSDRFFAERPEGSVSTLKIQRTQQEDSAVYLCASSLGRGFSTDTQYFGPGTRLTVL.

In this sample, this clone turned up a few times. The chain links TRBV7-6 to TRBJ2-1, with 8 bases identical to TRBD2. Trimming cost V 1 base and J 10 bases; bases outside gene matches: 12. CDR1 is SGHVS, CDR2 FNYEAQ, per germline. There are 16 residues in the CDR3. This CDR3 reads CASSLGSGLVSVEQFF. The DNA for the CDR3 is TGTGCCAGCAGCTTAGGATCGGGACTAGTAAGTGTAGAGCAGTTCTTC. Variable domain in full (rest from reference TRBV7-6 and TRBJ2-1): GAGVSQSPRYKVTKRGQDVALRCDPISGHVSLYWYRQALGQGPEFLTYFNYEAQQDKSGLPNDRFSAERPEGSISTLTIQRTEQRDSAMYRCASSLGSGLVSVEQFFGPGTRLTVL.

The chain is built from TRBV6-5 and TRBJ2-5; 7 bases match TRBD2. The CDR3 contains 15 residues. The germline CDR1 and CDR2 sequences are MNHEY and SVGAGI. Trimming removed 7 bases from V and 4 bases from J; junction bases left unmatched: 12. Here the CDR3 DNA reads TGTGCCAGCAAAAGCCGGGGGGACTCGGGAGAGACCCAGTACTTC. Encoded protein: CASKSRGDSGETQYF.

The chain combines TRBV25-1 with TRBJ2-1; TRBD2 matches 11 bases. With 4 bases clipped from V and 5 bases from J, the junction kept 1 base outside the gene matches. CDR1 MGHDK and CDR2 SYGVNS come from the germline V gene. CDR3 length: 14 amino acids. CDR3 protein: CASSGSGGDNEQFF. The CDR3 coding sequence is TGTGCCAGCAGTGGTAGCGGGGGGGACAATGAGCAGTTCTTC.

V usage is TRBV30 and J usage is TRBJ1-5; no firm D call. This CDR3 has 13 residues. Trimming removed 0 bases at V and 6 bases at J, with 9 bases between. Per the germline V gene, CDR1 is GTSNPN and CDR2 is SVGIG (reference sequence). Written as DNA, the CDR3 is TGTGCCTGGAGTGTCGGCAACACTCAGCCCCAGCATTTT. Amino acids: CAWSVGNTQPQHF.

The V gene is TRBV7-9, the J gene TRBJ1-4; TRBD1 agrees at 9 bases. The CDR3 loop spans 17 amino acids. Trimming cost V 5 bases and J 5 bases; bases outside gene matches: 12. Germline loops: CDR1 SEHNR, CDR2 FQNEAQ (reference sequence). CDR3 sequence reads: CASSPLTGQGQNEKLFF. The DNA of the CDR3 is TGTGCCAGCAGCCCTCTGACCGGACAGGGGCAAAATGAAAAACTGTTTTTT.

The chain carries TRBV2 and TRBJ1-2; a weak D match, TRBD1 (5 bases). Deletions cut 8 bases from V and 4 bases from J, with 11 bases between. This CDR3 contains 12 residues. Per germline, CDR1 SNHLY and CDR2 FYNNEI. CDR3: CASHRDGYGYTF. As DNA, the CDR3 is TGTGCCAGCCACCGGGACGGCTATGGCTACACCTTC.